This T cell receptor (beta chain) was obtained from a study of blood T cell repertoires in COVID-19. Seattle's enrolled individuals joined amid active infection and were then monitored longitudinally. Libraries were prepared by immunoSEQ multiplex PCR; TCRdb keeps only in-frame clonotypes and omits some of them. In the table there are about 150,000 clones, approximately 83% of which are singletons. This TCR derives from a woman in her sixties or seventies with COVID-19, enrolled during active disease. The sequencing sample was made of peripheral blood.

The CDR3 here is CASSVGGNTEAFF. The DNA of the CDR3 is TGTGCCAGCAGTGTGGGAGGGAACACTGAAGCTTTCTTT. The chain is built from TRBV25-1 and TRBJ1-1; no reliable D call. Germline V CDR1 and CDR2: MGHDK, SYGVNS. Trimming took off 4 bases at V and 1 base at J, with 7 bases between the two ends. This CDR3 contains 13 residues.